Here is one T cell receptor (beta chain) with its context. Its antigen is currently unknown. This sample stems from a study of CD8 T cells in Susac syndrome. Study-wide results and caveats: The study recognized that the number of individuals in its TCR sequencing and HLA analysis was relatively small.

Random-hexamer reverse transcription was applied to roughly 0.5 to 1 ug RNA. The CDR3 of TCR beta was amplified by immunoSEQ multiplex PCR across 54 Vbeta and 13 Jbeta. TCRdb passed the immunoSEQ multiplex PCR reads through MiXCR, listing each CDR3 protein once. The repertoire has 350,000 to 550,000 distinct CDR3 sequences, around 83% of them found once; the top ten carry roughly 0.11%. Sequencing of TCR beta covered CD8+ and CD4+ T cells obtained from blood. Each multiple sclerosis control was a treatment-naive patient with relapsing-remitting disease that was either stable or active. Germline V gives CDR1 SEHNR, CDR2 FQNEAQ (reference sequence). The CDR3 has 15 residues. Trimming took 5 bases from V and 1 from J, leaving 14 bases between them.

Specimen: CD8+ T cells from PBMCs. The receptor was derived from a human donor with multiple sclerosis. This chain connects TRBV7-9 to TRBJ1-2; the D gene is possibly TRBD1 (5 bases). CDR3 DNA sequence: TGTGCCAGCAGCCACGGGACCGATTATAACTATGGCTACACCTTC. Amino acids: CASSHGTDYNYGYTF.